This is a list of T cell receptor beta chains from one sample in a study of blood T cell repertoires in COVID-19. Clones were sequenced by immunoSEQ multiplex PCR, and TCRdb holds only the in-frame ones, with some missing. Seen here are about 16,000 clones, 70% to 90% observed once, and the top ten hold more than 25%. The material sequenced was peripheral blood. Receptors were obtained from a woman older than 75 with COVID-19, enrolled during active disease. Both conserved end residues are part of each CDR3. A D gene is named only where the DNA matches it firmly. Clone size is not always given. Where it is, it says once, few, many or a class for expanded clones.

V gene: TRBV20-1; D gene: TRBD2; J gene: TRBJ2-1; clone size: NA; CDR3 protein: CSASHSGSNEQFF; CDR3 DNA: TGCAGTGCTAGTCACAGCGGGAGTAATGAGCAGTTCTTC
V gene: TRBV27; D gene: NA; J gene: TRBJ1-4; clone size: NA; CDR3 protein: CASSQTGTLREKLFF; CDR3 DNA: TGTGCCAGCAGTCAGACCGGGACACTCCGGGAAAAACTGTTTTTT
V gene: TRBV9; D gene: TRBD1; J gene: TRBJ2-1; clone size: few; CDR3 protein: CASSVPSGGSYNEQFF; CDR3 DNA: TGTGCCAGCAGCGTCCCTTCAGGGGGCTCCTACAATGAGCAGTTCTTC
V gene: TRBV15; D gene: TRBD1; J gene: TRBJ1-2; clone size: NA; CDR3 protein: CATSKDRGPYGYTF; CDR3 DNA: TGTGCCACCAGCAAAGACAGGGGACCCTATGGCTACACCTTC
V gene: TRBV18; D gene: TRBD1; J gene: TRBJ1-2; clone size: NA; CDR3 protein: CASSRQGDYGYTF; CDR3 DNA: TGTGCCAGCTCACGACAGGGGGACTATGGCTACACCTTC
V gene: TRBV4-3; D gene: NA; J gene: TRBJ2-2; clone size: NA; CDR3 protein: CASRRQATLSGELFF; CDR3 DNA: TGCGCCAGCAGGCGTCAGGCCACATTGTCCGGGGAGCTGTTTTTT
V gene: TRBV19; D gene: TRBD2; J gene: TRBJ2-1; clone size: once; CDR3 protein: CASSMGTGTSIPSSYNEQFF; CDR3 DNA: TGTGCCAGTAGTATGGGAACCGGGACTAGCATCCCGAGCTCCTACAATGAGCAGTTCTTC
V gene: TRBV5-6; D gene: NA; J gene: TRBJ1-1; clone size: NA; CDR3 protein: CASSLLATEAFF; CDR3 DNA: TGTGCCAGCAGCTTGTTAGCCACTGAAGCTTTCTTT
V gene: TRBV9; D gene: TRBD1; J gene: TRBJ1-1; clone size: few; CDR3 protein: CASSVGTGGVGDTEAFF; CDR3 DNA: TGTGCCAGCAGCGTAGGTACAGGGGGCGTCGGGGACACTGAAGCTTTCTTT
V gene: TRBV9; D gene: NA; J gene: TRBJ1-2; clone size: NA; CDR3 protein: CASTLEGGSGYGYTF; CDR3 DNA: TGTGCCAGCACCCTAGAGGGCGGATCGGGGTATGGCTACACCTTC
V gene: TRBV3-1/TRBV3-2; D gene: NA; J gene: TRBJ1-5; clone size: NA; CDR3 protein: CASSQAQNQPQHF; CDR3 DNA: TGTGCCAGCAGCCAAGCCCAAAATCAGCCCCAGCATTTT
V gene: TRBV4-3; D gene: NA; J gene: TRBJ1-6; clone size: NA; CDR3 protein: CASSQRETGYNSPLHF; CDR3 DNA: TGCGCCAGCAGCCAGAGGGAGACAGGCTATAATTCACCCCTCCACTTT
V gene: TRBV28; D gene: NA; J gene: TRBJ1-2; clone size: once; CDR3 protein: CASSSAARGGGYTF; CDR3 DNA: TGTGCCAGCAGTTCGGCGGCCAGGGGCGGAGGCTACACCTTC
V gene: TRBV11-2; D gene: NA; J gene: TRBJ2-7; clone size: NA; CDR3 protein: CASSPFLSLTRTKDEQYF; CDR3 DNA: TGTGCCAGCAGCCCTTTTTTGTCTCTGACTAGGACTAAGGACGAGCAGTACTTC
V gene: TRBV5-1; D gene: TRBD2; J gene: TRBJ2-7; clone size: NA; CDR3 protein: CASRGSGLSEEQYF; CDR3 DNA: TGCGCCAGCAGAGGTAGCGGGTTGAGCGAAGAGCAGTACTTC
V gene: TRBV6-1; D gene: NA; J gene: TRBJ2-5; clone size: few; CDR3 protein: CASSEPPGGGQRETQYF; CDR3 DNA: TGTGCCAGCAGTGAACCCCCCGGGGGGGGACAGAGGGAGACCCAGTACTTC
V gene: TRBV3-1/TRBV3-2; D gene: TRBD1; J gene: TRBJ2-7; clone size: NA; CDR3 protein: CASSQGFQGAYEQYF; CDR3 DNA: TGTGCCAGCAGCCAAGGGTTTCAGGGGGCGTACGAGCAGTACTTC
V gene: TRBV9; D gene: NA; J gene: TRBJ1-1; clone size: NA; CDR3 protein: CASSAVGRAENTEAFF; CDR3 DNA: TGTGCCAGCAGCGCCGTCGGAAGAGCGGAGAACACTGAAGCTTTCTTT
V gene: TRBV7-2; D gene: TRBD2; J gene: TRBJ2-1; clone size: NA; CDR3 protein: CASSLVTAGGPGNEQFF; CDR3 DNA: TGTGCCAGCAGCTTAGTTACGGCGGGGGGGCCGGGGAATGAGCAGTTCTTC
V gene: TRBV5-8; D gene: NA; J gene: TRBJ2-2; clone size: once; CDR3 protein: CASSYKQITGELFF; CDR3 DNA: TGTGCCAGCAGCTATAAACAGATCACCGGGGAGCTGTTTTTT
V gene: TRBV3-1/TRBV3-2; D gene: NA; J gene: TRBJ2-3; clone size: NA; CDR3 protein: CASSQVFGGQADTQYF; CDR3 DNA: TGTGCCAGCAGCCAAGTTTTCGGGGGGCAGGCAGATACGCAGTATTTT
V gene: TRBV6-2/TRBV6-3; D gene: TRBD2; J gene: TRBJ2-5; clone size: NA; CDR3 protein: CASSLIGLAGGQETQYF; CDR3 DNA: TGTGCCAGCAGTTTAATCGGACTAGCGGGAGGACAAGAGACCCAGTACTTC
V gene: TRBV4-1; D gene: TRBD1; J gene: TRBJ1-6; clone size: NA; CDR3 protein: CASSQGTGVGVGSPLHF; CDR3 DNA: TGCGCCAGCAGCCAAGGGACAGGGGTTGGCGTCGGTTCACCCCTCCACTTT
V gene: TRBV11-3; D gene: TRBD1; J gene: TRBJ2-2; clone size: NA; CDR3 protein: CASSVGTGSDTGELFF; CDR3 DNA: TGTGCCAGCAGCGTGGGGACAGGGAGCGACACCGGGGAGCTGTTTTTT
V gene: TRBV2; D gene: TRBD2; J gene: TRBJ2-5; clone size: NA; CDR3 protein: CASSEAGLVGETQYF; CDR3 DNA: TGTGCCAGCAGTGAAGCCGGACTAGTCGGAGAGACCCAGTACTTC
V gene: TRBV29-1; D gene: NA; J gene: TRBJ2-7; clone size: NA; CDR3 protein: CSVEEVRGGEQYF; CDR3 DNA: TGCAGCGTTGAAGAGGTGAGAGGGGGCGAGCAGTACTTC
V gene: TRBV19; D gene: NA; J gene: TRBJ2-1; clone size: once; CDR3 protein: CASSTPRPSSYNEQFF; CDR3 DNA: TGTGCCAGTAGTACCCCCAGGCCGAGCTCCTACAATGAGCAGTTCTTC
V gene: TRBV19; D gene: TRBD1; J gene: TRBJ1-5; clone size: NA; CDR3 protein: CASSKGPQGARNQPQHF; CDR3 DNA: TGTGCCAGTAGTAAGGGACCCCAGGGGGCACGCAATCAGCCCCAGCATTTT
V gene: TRBV24-1; D gene: NA; J gene: TRBJ2-2; clone size: NA; CDR3 protein: CATSDPGGRNTGELFF; CDR3 DNA: TGTGCCACCAGTGACCCTGGTGGGCGGAACACCGGGGAGCTGTTTTTT
V gene: TRBV6-5; D gene: TRBD2; J gene: TRBJ2-7; clone size: NA; CDR3 protein: CASSPRQGGYEQYF; CDR3 DNA: TGTGCCAGCAGTCCCCGGCAGGGAGGGTACGAGCAGTACTTC
V gene: TRBV3-1/TRBV3-2; D gene: NA; J gene: TRBJ2-7; clone size: NA; CDR3 protein: CASSQDYLLSYEQYF; CDR3 DNA: TGTGCCAGCAGCCAAGATTACTTGCTCTCCTACGAGCAGTACTTC
V gene: TRBV10-3; D gene: NA; J gene: TRBJ1-2; clone size: NA; CDR3 protein: CAISESAGPYGYTF; CDR3 DNA: TGTGCCATCAGTGAGTCCGCGGGCCCCTATGGCTACACCTTC
V gene: TRBV29-1; D gene: NA; J gene: TRBJ1-6; clone size: NA; CDR3 protein: CSVSTGQYNSPLHF; CDR3 DNA: TGCAGCGTCTCCACTGGACAGTATAATTCACCCCTCCACTTT
V gene: TRBV19; D gene: TRBD1; J gene: TRBJ2-7; clone size: NA; CDR3 protein: CASSRGQGFVEQYF; CDR3 DNA: TGTGCCAGTAGTAGGGGACAGGGGTTTGTCGAGCAGTACTTC
V gene: TRBV18; D gene: NA; J gene: TRBJ2-3; clone size: NA; CDR3 protein: CASSLSNTDTQYF; CDR3 DNA: TGTGCCAGCTCACTCAGTAACACAGATACGCAGTATTTT